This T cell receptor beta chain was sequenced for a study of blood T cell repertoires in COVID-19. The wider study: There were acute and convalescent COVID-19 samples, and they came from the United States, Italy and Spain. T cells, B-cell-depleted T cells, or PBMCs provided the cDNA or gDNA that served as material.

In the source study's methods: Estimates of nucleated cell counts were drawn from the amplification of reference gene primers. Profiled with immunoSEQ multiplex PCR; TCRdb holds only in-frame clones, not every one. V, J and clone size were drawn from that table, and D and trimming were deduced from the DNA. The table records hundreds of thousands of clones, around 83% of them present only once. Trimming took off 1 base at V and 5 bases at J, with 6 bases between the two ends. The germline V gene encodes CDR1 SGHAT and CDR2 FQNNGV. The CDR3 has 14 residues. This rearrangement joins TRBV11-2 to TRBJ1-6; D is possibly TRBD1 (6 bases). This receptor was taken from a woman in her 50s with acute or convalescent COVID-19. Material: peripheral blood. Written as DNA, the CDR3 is TGTGCCAGCAGCTTAGCAGGGGATAATTCACCCCTCCACTTT. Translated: CASSLAGDNSPLHF. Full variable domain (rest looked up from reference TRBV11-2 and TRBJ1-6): EAGVAQSPRYKIIEKRQSVAFWCNPISGHATLYWYQQILGQGPKLLIQFQNNGVVDDSQLPKDRFSAERLKGVDSTLKIQPAKLEDSAVYLCASSLAGDNSPLHFGNGTRLTVT.